The 30 T cell receptor beta chains presented below share a single source sample, sequenced in a study of blood T cell repertoires in COVID-19. Clones were read by immunoSEQ multiplex PCR, and TCRdb kept only the in-frame ones, dropping some. The sample has about 210,000 clones; 75% to 90% are singletons. The sequenced material came from peripheral blood. Source of these receptors: a woman aged 40 to 50 with acute or convalescent COVID-19.

J is TRBJ1-4 and V is TRBV2; 7 bases agree with TRBD1. CDR1 SNHLY and CDR2 FYNNEI come from the germline V gene. The CDR3 loop spans 15 amino acids. J was trimmed by 5 bases and V by 9 bases; bases with no gene match: 12. The CDR3 region has the DNA TGTGCCAGTAATCTCAGACAGGGAAGAAATGAAAAACTGTTTTTT. The encoded protein is CASNLRQGRNEKLFF.

The chain recombines TRBV5-1 with TRBJ1-1; a possible D gene is TRBD1 (6 bases). V was shortened by 0 bases and J by 0 bases, with 12 bases between the two germline ends. CDR1 and CDR2 from the germline V gene are SGHRS and YFSETQ. The CDR3 runs to 16 residues. CDR3 sequence: CASSLDRANMNTEAFF. The CDR3 DNA reads as TGCGCCAGCAGCTTGGACAGGGCCAACATGAACACTGAAGCTTTCTTT.

The J gene is TRBJ1-3, the V gene TRBV10-3, with 9 bases lining up with TRBD1. The CDR3 runs 16 residues. V was pared by 5 bases and J by 8 bases, with 13 bases of the junction left unmatched. Germline V lookup: CDR1 ENHRY, CDR2 SYGVKD. CDR3 amino acids: CAISQPGQGFYHTIYF. DNA for the CDR3: TGTGCCATCAGTCAACCGGGACAGGGTTTTTATCACACCATATATTTT.

The genes are TRBV19 and TRBJ1-5; D might be TRBD1 (6 bases). This CDR3 has 12 residues. Trimming pared 11 bases from V and 8 bases from J, leaving 16 bases between. Germline CDR1 is LNHDA and CDR2 is SQIVND (reference sequence). CDR3 DNA sequence: TGTGCCGCGAGTGAGGGGGAAGAGCCCCAGCATTTT. Translating it yields CAASEGEEPQHF.

J is TRBJ1-4 and V is TRBV2; no clear D gene. Germline CDR1 reads SNHLY; CDR2 reads FYNNEI. V shed 5 bases and J shed 3 bases, with 13 bases lying between them. The CDR3 extends over 15 amino acids. The CDR3 nucleotides read TGTGCCAGCAGTCCCTACGGTTACTCTAATGAAAAACTGTTTTTT. It is translated as CASSPYGYSNEKLFF.

This sequence joins TRBV2 and TRBJ2-5; D is perhaps TRBD2 (6 bases). Looked up from germline, CDR1 is SNHLY and CDR2 is FYNNEI. CDR3 length: 14 residues. The ends were cut back, 5 bases at V and 5 bases at J, with 15 bases in the middle. The CDR3 sequence is CASSSSTSFETQYF. CDR3 nucleotide sequence: TGTGCCAGCAGTAGCTCTACTAGCTTTGAGACCCAGTACTTC.

The chain has TRBV4-1 and TRBJ2-4; D is undetermined. V was cut by 2 bases and J by 0 bases, with 8 bases left in between. This CDR3 has 15 amino acids. In germline, CDR1 is MGHRA, CDR2 YSYEKL. CDR3 DNA sequence: TGCGCCAGCAGCCAACCAACCGGAGCCAAAAACATTCAGTACTTC. Translation gives CASSQPTGAKNIQYF.

The chain joins TRBV30 to TRBJ2-3, with TRBD1 matching over 11 bases. Germline V gene sequence: CDR1 GTSNPN, CDR2 SVGIG (reference sequence). V lost 5 bases, J lost 5 bases, and 9 bases stayed unmatched. This CDR3 contains 15 residues. In nucleotides, the CDR3 is TGTGCCTGGGAACGGGGACAGGGGGGTCGAGATACGCAGTATTTT. Amino acid sequence: CAWERGQGGRDTQYF.

The J gene is TRBJ2-3, the V gene TRBV6-1; perhaps TRBD2 as D (5 bases). The germline gives CDR1 MNHNS, CDR2 SASEGT. CDR3 size: 15 residues. The germline V and J ends were trimmed by 1 base and 1 base, with 9 bases remaining between them. The CDR3 coding sequence is TGTGCCAGCAGTGAAGTTATTAGCGGCACAGATACGCAGTATTTT. It yields the protein CASSEVISGTDTQYF.

V and J are TRBV15 and TRBJ1-4, with D unresolved. Germline V CDR1 and CDR2: LNHNV, YYDKDF (reference sequence). V shed 5 bases and J shed 7 bases, with 14 bases lying between them. The CDR3 contains 14 residues. CDR3 residues: CATSSLGGSEKLFF. The CDR3 DNA reads TGTGCCACCAGCTCCCTAGGAGGAAGTGAAAAACTGTTTTTT.

Comments on this clone: Other nucleotide sequences in the sample specify the same CDR3. The rearrangement links TRBV12-3 or TRBV12-4 to TRBJ1-2; no firm D call. The CDR3 runs 12 residues. The V end lost 2 bases, the J end lost 2 bases, and 3 bases lay between the germline ends. CDR3 in amino acids: CASSLSNYGYTF. The DNA for the CDR3 is TGTGCCAGCAGTTTAAGCAACTATGGCTACACCTTC.

The chain couples TRBV6-5 to TRBJ1-2; 8 bases are a match to TRBD1. CDR1 MNHEY and CDR2 SVGAGI come from the germline V gene. The junction had 12 bases not matched to a gene; V was cut back by 10 bases and J by 8 bases. The CDR3 extends over 13 amino acids. CDR3 loop: CATKSGQGSGYTF. In DNA form, the CDR3 reads TGTGCCACAAAAAGCGGACAGGGCTCCGGCTACACCTTC.

Turning to this clone: This specimen includes other DNA sequences encoding the same CDR3. J is TRBJ2-1 and V is TRBV12-3 or TRBV12-4; TRBD1 matches 8 bases. The CDR3 is 13 amino acids. Trimming took 3 bases from V and 7 from J; bases not matched to a gene: 2. CDR3 sequence (DNA): TGTGCCAGCAGTTTCGGACAGGGAAATGAGCAGTTCTTC. It is translated as CASSFGQGNEQFF.

J is TRBJ1-6 and V is TRBV3-1 (or the pseudogene TRBV3-2); 10 bases fit TRBD1. Per germline, CDR1 LGHDT and CDR2 YNNKEL (reference sequence). V shed 2 bases and J 8 bases; nucleotides not matched to a gene: 9. The CDR3 consists of 17 residues. The CDR3 DNA reads TGTGCCAGCAGCCAACGGACGACAGGGGGCTTGGATTCACCCCTCCACTTT. Translation gives CASSQRTTGGLDSPLHF.

The rearrangement joins TRBV7-2 to TRBJ1-4; TRBD1 matches at 7 bases. The CDR3 is made up of 15 amino acids. Germline V gene lookup returns CDR1 SGHTA and CDR2 FQGNSA. V was clipped by 5 bases and J by 9 bases; unmatched bases: 12. The CDR3 bases are TGTGCCAGCAGCCCGCACAGGGGAAGCGTTAAAAAACTGTTTTTT. Translating it yields CASSPHRGSVKKLFF.

V and J are TRBV9 and TRBJ1-2; TRBD1 might be the D (6 bases). The germline V gene encodes CDR1 SGDLS and CDR2 YYNGEE. The V and J ends lost 3 bases and 6 bases respectively, with 21 bases between them. This CDR3 comprises 16 residues. The CDR3 reads CASSALLRGDKDGYTF. CDR3 DNA sequence: TGTGCCAGCAGCGCCTTACTCAGGGGAGATAAGGATGGCTACACCTTC.

The rearrangement links TRBV18 to TRBJ2-3; 9 bases match TRBD1. The CDR3 is made up of 16 amino acids. V was pared by 4 bases and J by 6 bases, with 11 bases of the junction left unmatched. From germline, CDR1 is KGHSH and CDR2 LQKENI. The CDR3 DNA is TGTGCCAGCTCACTAAGAACCGGGACAGGGACCGATACGCAGTATTTT. Encoded protein: CASSLRTGTGTDTQYF.

This chain joins TRBV29-1 and TRBJ1-3; 9 nucleotides match TRBD1. The length of the CDR3 is 14 residues. CDR1 and CDR2 from the germline V gene are SQVTM and ANQGSEA. V lost 4 bases and J lost 4; bases outside the gene matches: 5. CDR3 region: CSVGVQGAGNTIYF. The CDR3 DNA reads as TGCAGCGTTGGAGTACAGGGGGCAGGAAACACCATATATTTT.

The table lists this clone with a few counts. The rearrangement links TRBV5-1 to TRBJ2-7; TRBD2 matches at 13 bases. The V and J ends lost 2 bases and 5 bases, in that order; junction bases with no gene match: 10. CDR3 length: 17 amino acids. Germline V gene sequence: CDR1 SGHRS, CDR2 YFSETQ. The CDR3 bases are TGCGCCAGCAGCTTAATTCCGAACGGACTAGCGGGGGACGAGCAGTACGTC. Its translation is CASSLIPNGLAGDEQYV.

CDR3 protein: CASTSTGGTEAFF. The DNA for the CDR3 is TGTGCCAGCACCTCGACAGGGGGCACTGAAGCTTTCTTT. The V and J genes are TRBV6-5 and TRBJ1-1; 9 bases match TRBD1. Germline V gene sequence: CDR1 MNHEY, CDR2 SVGAGI. V lost 7 bases, J lost 4 bases, and 4 bases stayed unmatched. CDR3 length: 13 amino acids.

This chain links TRBV15 with TRBJ2-6; 8 bases match TRBD1. CDR1 and CDR2 (germline): LNHNV, YYDKDF (reference sequence). The CDR3 spans 18 residues. V dropped 1 base and J dropped 0; count of bases not matched to a gene: 5. The CDR3 here is CATSRVQGAFSGANVLTF. As DNA, the CDR3 is TGTGCCACCAGCAGAGTCCAGGGGGCCTTCTCTGGGGCCAACGTCCTGACTTTC. Variable domain in full (rest from reference TRBV15 and TRBJ2-6): DAMVIQNPRYQVTQFGKPVTLSCSQTLNHNVMYWYQQKSSQAPKLLFHYYDKDFNNEADTPDNFQSRRPNTSFCFLDIRSPGLGDTAMYLCATSRVQGAFSGANVLTFGAGSRLTVL.

The V gene is TRBV6-5, the J gene TRBJ1-4; D unclear. Trimming removed 4 bases from V and 7 bases from J, with 10 bases in between. The CDR3 runs 13 residues. Germline V lookup: CDR1 MNHEY, CDR2 SVGAGI. The CDR3 DNA reads as TGTGCCAGCAGTTTCGCAGATCGTGAAAAACTGTTTTTT. Its translation is CASSFADREKLFF.

The rearrangement uses TRBV28 and TRBJ2-3; 7 nucleotides line up with TRBD1. Germline values: CDR1 MDHEN, CDR2 SYDVKM. This CDR3 has 18 amino acids. V dropped 3 bases and J dropped 2; count of bases not matched to a gene: 14. CDR3 DNA: TGTGCCAGCAGTTTCCCGGTGCCAGGGGGTTTAATCACAGATACGCAGTATTTT. It translates to CASSFPVPGGLITDTQYF.

This clone was picked up one time. V and J are TRBV18 and TRBJ1-5; D uncertain. This CDR3 has 15 amino acids. Trimming pared 2 bases from V and 3 bases from J, leaving 11 bases between. From germline, CDR1 is KGHSH and CDR2 LQKENI. The CDR3 is CASSPGQANNQPQHF. The CDR3 nucleotides read TGTGCCAGCTCACCAGGGCAGGCTAACAATCAGCCCCAGCATTTT.

The chain combines TRBV12-5 with TRBJ1-5; TRBD1 matches at 10 bases. The CDR3 contains 17 residues. Trimming at V came to 5 bases and at J to 3 bases, leaving 10 bases not matched to a gene. CDR1 is LGHNT, CDR2 FRNRAP, per germline. This CDR3 is CASGDPQDRGDNQPQHF. Written as DNA, the CDR3 is TGTGCTAGTGGTGACCCGCAGGACAGGGGGGACAATCAGCCCCAGCATTTT.

The CDR3 protein is CASSQVGLAGGPAEQFF. The CDR3 DNA reads TGTGCCAGCAGCCAAGTTGGTCTAGCGGGGGGGCCTGCTGAGCAGTTCTTC. V is TRBV4-2 and J is TRBJ2-1; 12 bases fit TRBD2. The J segment lost 9 bases and the V segment lost 1 base, leaving 10 bases of the junction unmatched. Germline-derived CDR1 and CDR2 are LGHNA and YNFKEQ. The CDR3 spans 17 residues.

This clone showed up just once. The V call is TRBV2, the J call TRBJ1-2, with 7 bases matching TRBD1. The CDR3 covers 14 residues. CDR1 is SNHLY, CDR2 FYNNEI, per germline. Unmatched junction bases numbered 9, after V lost 6 bases and J lost 5 bases. The CDR3, as DNA: TGTGCCAGCAGACCCCGACAGGGTGAGTATGGCTACACCTTC. It specifies CASRPRQGEYGYTF.

A few counts support this clone. The CDR3 nucleotides read TGTGCCAGCAGCTCACGGGTCCTCGGTCAGCCCCAGCATTTT. It encodes CASSSRVLGQPQHF. The V gene is TRBV5-8, the J gene TRBJ1-5; D not resolved. Germline V gene lookup returns CDR1 SGHTS and CDR2 YDEGEE. V dropped 3 bases and J dropped 6 bases, with 13 bases sitting between them. The CDR3 is made up of 14 amino acids.

This chain uses TRBV9 with TRBJ2-6; unclear D gene. The germline V gene encodes CDR1 SGDLS and CDR2 YYNGEE. There are 14 residues in the CDR3. The V end was cut by 4 bases, the J end by 4 bases, with 9 bases between. This CDR3 reads CASSPPVGANVLTF. CDR3 in DNA: TGTGCCAGCAGCCCCCCTGTCGGGGCCAACGTCCTGACTTTC.

The rearrangement uses TRBV2 and TRBJ2-3; D uncertain. Looked up from germline, CDR1 is SNHLY and CDR2 is FYNNEI. The CDR3 is made up of 11 amino acids. V lost 4 bases and J lost 4, with 3 bases in between. This CDR3 reads CASSAADTQYF. The CDR3 DNA reads as TGTGCCAGCAGTGCGGCAGATACGCAGTATTTT.